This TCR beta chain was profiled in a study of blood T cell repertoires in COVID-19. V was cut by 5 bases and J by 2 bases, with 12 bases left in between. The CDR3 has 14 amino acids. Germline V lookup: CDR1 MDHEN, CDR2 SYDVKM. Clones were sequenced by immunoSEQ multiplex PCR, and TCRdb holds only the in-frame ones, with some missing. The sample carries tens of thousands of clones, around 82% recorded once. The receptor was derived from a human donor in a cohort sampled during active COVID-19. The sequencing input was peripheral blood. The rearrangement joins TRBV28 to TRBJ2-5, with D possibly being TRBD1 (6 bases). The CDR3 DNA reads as TGTGCCAGCAGTGGACAGATATTACAAGAGACCCAGTACTTC. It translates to CASSGQILQETQYF. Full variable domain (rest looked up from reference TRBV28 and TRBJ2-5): DVKVTQSSRYLVKRTGEKVFLECVQDMDHENMFWYRQDPGLGLRLIYFSYDVKMKEKGDIPEGYSVSREKKERFSLILESASTNQTSMYLCASSGQILQETQYFGPGTRLLVL.